A single sample is the source of the 3 T cell receptor beta chains below, sequenced in a study of cytomegalovirus exposure and HLA in healthy donors (dated by TCRdb to between 2016 and 2019). Libraries were built with the immunoSEQ multiplex PCR assay. For the multiplex PCR, a mixture combining 60 forward primers for TCR Vbeta segments and 13 reverse primers for TCR Jbeta segments was used. Here the immuneACCESS table is served through TCRdb, limited to in-frame sequences with V and J called. Missing clones are a known gap in these copies; in checked studies unresolved V genes cover under half, and the rest lacks a known reason. The sample has more than 90,000 clones on record, about 66% of them singletons. The ten largest make up about 5.5% of the sample. Sequencing input: PBMCs. The receptor set was obtained from a boy aged 5-17 years in good health and CMV-seropositive.

The chain is built from TRBV29-1 and TRBJ2-3, with TRBD1 as a possible D gene (7 bases). The germline V gene encodes CDR1 SQVTM and CDR2 ANQGSEA. V gave up 5 bases and J gave up 3 bases, with 18 bases separating them. The CDR3 covers 15 residues. The CDR3 sequence is CSVSLVRGRTDTQYF. The CDR3 region has the DNA TGCAGCGTTAGTTTGGTCAGGGGGAGGACAGATACGCAGTATTTT.

This chain connects TRBV20-1 to TRBJ1-2, with TRBD1 identical over 7 bases. The CDR3 loop spans 11 amino acids. With 5 bases clipped from V and 8 bases from J, the junction kept 5 bases outside the gene matches. Germline CDR1 reads DFQATT; CDR2 reads SNEGSKA (reference sequence). CDR3 sequence reads: CSAQTGSGYTF. As DNA, the CDR3 is TGCAGTGCTCAGACAGGGAGCGGCTACACCTTC.

This chain connects TRBV5-4 to TRBJ1-1; tentative D call: TRBD1 (6 bases). The CDR3 length is 12 residues. Germline CDR1 reads SGHNT; CDR2 reads YYREEE (reference sequence). With 6 bases removed from V and 1 base from J, the gap between germline ends came to 7 bases. This CDR3 reads CASKDRNTEAFF. The CDR3 DNA reads TGTGCCAGCAAGGACAGGAACACTGAAGCTTTCTTT.